The sequence of this TCR beta chain was determined in a study of blood T cell repertoires in COVID-19. Study in general: Italy, Spain and the United States were the sources of the convalescent and acute COVID-19 samples. T cells, B-cell-depleted T cells, or PBMCs provided the cDNA or gDNA that served as material.

Under the authors' procedure: The assay estimated nucleated cells by amplifying reference gene primers. TCRdb's table, derived via immunoSEQ multiplex PCR, lists solely in-frame clones and lacks some. V and J calls plus clone size are reproduced from that table; the DNA served to infer D and trimming. The table includes about 160,000 clones, about 88% detected once. This CDR3 comprises 15 residues. Germline values: CDR1 WSHSY, CDR2 SAAADI. V was pared by 0 bases and J by 2 bases, with 8 bases between. This TCR derives from a man aged 35-49 years with acute or convalescent COVID-19. Sequencing used peripheral blood. V and J are TRBV10-2 and TRBJ1-5; a weak D match, TRBD1 (6 bases). The CDR3: CASSESAGGNQPQHF. The DNA of the CDR3 is TGCGCCAGCAGTGAGTCCGCAGGGGGCAATCAGCCCCAGCATTTT.